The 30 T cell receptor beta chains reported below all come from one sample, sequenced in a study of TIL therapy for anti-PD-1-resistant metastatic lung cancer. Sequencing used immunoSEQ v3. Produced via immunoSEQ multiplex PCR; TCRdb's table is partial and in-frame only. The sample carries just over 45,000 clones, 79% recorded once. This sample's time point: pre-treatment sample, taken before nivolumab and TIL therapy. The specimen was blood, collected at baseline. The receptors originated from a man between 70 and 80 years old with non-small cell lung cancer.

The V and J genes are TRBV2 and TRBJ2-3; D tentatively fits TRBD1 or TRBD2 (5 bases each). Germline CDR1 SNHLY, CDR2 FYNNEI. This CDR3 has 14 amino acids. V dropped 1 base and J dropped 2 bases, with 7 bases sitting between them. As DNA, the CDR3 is TGTGCCAGCAGTGAAGGAGGGGCCACAGATACGCAGTATTTT. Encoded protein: CASSEGGATDTQYF.

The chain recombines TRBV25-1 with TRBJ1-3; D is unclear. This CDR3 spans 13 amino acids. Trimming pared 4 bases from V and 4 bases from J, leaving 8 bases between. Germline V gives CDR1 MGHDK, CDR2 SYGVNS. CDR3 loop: CASSGRAGNTIYF. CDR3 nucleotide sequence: TGTGCCAGCAGTGGGAGAGCGGGAAACACCATATATTTT.

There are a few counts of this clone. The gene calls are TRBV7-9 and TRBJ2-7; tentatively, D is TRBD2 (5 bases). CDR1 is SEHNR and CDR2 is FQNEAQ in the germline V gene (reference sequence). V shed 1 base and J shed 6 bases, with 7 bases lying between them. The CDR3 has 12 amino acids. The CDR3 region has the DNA TGTGCCAGCAGCTTAGAGGCGGGCGAGCAGTACTTC. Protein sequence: CASSLEAGEQYF.

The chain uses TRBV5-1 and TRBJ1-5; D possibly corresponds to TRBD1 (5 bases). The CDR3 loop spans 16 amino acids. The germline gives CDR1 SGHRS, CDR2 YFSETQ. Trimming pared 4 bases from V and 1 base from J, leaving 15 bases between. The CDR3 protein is CASSPLGGGSNQPQHF. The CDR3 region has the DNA TGCGCCAGCAGCCCTTTGGGGGGAGGAAGCAATCAGCCCCAGCATTTT.

CDR3 DNA: TGTGCCAGCAGCTTAGGGGACTCGGTGGAAGCTTTCTTT. Amino acids: CASSLGDSVEAFF. This chain connects TRBV7-9 to TRBJ1-1, with a tentative D call TRBD1 (5 bases). Between the trimmed V and J ends, which lost 1 base and 8 bases, there was a span of 11 bases. The germline V gene encodes CDR1 SEHNR and CDR2 FQNEAQ (reference sequence). The CDR3 is made up of 13 amino acids. Together with reference TRBV7-9 and TRBJ1-1, the CDR3 gives the full variable domain: DTGVSQNPRHKITKRGQNVTFRCDPISEHNRLYWYRQTLGQGPEFLTYFQNEAQLEKSRLLSDRFSAERPKGSFSTLEIQRTEQGDSAMYLCASSLGDSVEAFFGQGTRLTVV.

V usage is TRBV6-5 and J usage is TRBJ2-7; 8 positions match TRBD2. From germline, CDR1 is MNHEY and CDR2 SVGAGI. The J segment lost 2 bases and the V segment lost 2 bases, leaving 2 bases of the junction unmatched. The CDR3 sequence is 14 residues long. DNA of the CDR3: TGTGCCAGCAGTTACCCGCGGGAGGCCTACGAGCAGTACTTC. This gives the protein CASSYPREAYEQYF.

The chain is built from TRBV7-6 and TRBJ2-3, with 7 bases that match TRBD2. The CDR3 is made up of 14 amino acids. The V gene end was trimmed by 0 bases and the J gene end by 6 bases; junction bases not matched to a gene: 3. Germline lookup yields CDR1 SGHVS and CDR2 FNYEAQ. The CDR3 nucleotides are TGTGCCAGCAGCTTAGCGGGAGGGCATGATACGCAGTATTTT. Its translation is CASSLAGGHDTQYF. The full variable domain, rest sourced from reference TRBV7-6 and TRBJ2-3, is GAGVSQSPRYKVTKRGQDVALRCDPISGHVSLYWYRQALGQGPEFLTYFNYEAQQDKSGLPNDRFSAERPEGSISTLTIQRTEQRDSAMYRCASSLAGGHDTQYFGPGTRLTVL.

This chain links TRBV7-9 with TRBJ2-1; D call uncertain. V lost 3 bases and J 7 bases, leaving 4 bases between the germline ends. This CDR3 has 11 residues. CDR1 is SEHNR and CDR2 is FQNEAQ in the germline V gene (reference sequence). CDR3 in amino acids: CASSLLNEQFF. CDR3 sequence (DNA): TGTGCCAGCAGCTTGTTGAATGAGCAGTTCTTC.

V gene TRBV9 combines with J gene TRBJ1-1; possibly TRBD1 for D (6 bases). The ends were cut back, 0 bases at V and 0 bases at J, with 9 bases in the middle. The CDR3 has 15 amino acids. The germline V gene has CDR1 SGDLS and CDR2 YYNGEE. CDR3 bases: TGTGCCAGCAGCGTAGTAGGGGGGGTGAACACTGAAGCTTTCTTT. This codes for CASSVVGGVNTEAFF.

The CDR3 is CASSFPTGTRDTQYF. Here the CDR3 DNA reads TGTGCCAGCAGCTTCCCAACCGGGACTAGGGATACGCAGTATTTT. The gene calls are TRBV7-2 and TRBJ2-3; 8 bases map to TRBD2. Germline CDR1 SGHTA, CDR2 FQGNSA. Trimming took 3 bases from V and 6 from J; bases not matched to a gene: 8. CDR3 length equals 15 residues. The complete variable domain, with remaining parts taken from reference TRBV7-2 and TRBJ2-3, reads GAGVSQSPSNKVTEKGKDVELRCDPISGHTALYWYRQSLGQGLEFLIYFQGNSAPDKSGLPSDRFSAERTGGSVSTLTIQRTQQEDSAVYLCASSFPTGTRDTQYFGPGTRLTVL.

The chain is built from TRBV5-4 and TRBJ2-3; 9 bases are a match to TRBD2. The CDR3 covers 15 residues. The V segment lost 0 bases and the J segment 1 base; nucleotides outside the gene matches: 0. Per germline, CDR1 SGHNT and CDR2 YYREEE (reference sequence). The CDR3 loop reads CASSLASGGTDTQYF. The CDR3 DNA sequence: TGTGCCAGCAGCTTGGCTAGCGGGGGCACAGATACGCAGTATTTT.

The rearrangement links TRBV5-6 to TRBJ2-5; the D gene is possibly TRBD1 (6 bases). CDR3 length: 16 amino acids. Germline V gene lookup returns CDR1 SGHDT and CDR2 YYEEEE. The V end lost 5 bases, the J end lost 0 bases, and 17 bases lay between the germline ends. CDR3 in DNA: TGTGCCAGCAGTACCAGGGGTCCTATGTACCAAGAGACCCAGTACTTC. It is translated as CASSTRGPMYQETQYF.

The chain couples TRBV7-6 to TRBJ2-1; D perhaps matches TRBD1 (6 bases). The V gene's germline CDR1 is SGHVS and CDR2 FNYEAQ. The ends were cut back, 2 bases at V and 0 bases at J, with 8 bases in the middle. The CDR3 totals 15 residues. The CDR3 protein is CASSLRDNSYNEQFF. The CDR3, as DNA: TGTGCCAGCAGCTTAAGGGACAACTCCTACAATGAGCAGTTCTTC.

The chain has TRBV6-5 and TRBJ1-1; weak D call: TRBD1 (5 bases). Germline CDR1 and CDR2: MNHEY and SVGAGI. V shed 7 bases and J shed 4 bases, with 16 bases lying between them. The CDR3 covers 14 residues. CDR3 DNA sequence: TGTGCCAGCACCCACAAGGGGCGCGGCACTGAAGCTTTCTTT. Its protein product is CASTHKGRGTEAFF.

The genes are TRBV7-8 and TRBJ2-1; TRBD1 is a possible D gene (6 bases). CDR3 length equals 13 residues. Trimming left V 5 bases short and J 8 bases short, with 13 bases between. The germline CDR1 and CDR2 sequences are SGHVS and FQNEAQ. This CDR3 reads CASSPQQGHEQFF. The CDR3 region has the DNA TGTGCCAGCAGCCCACAACAGGGCCATGAGCAGTTCTTC.

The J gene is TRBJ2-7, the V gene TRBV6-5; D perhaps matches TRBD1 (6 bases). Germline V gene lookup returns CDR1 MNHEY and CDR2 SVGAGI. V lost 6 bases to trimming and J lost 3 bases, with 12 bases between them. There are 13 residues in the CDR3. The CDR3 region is CASSLGQNYEQYF. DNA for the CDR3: TGTGCCAGCAGCCTCGGACAGAACTACGAGCAGTACTTC.

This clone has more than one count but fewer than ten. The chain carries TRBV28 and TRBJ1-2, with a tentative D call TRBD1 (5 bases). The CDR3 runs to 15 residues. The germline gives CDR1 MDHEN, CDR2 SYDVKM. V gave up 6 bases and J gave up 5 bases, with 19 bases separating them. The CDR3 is CASSPAGSGTYGYTF. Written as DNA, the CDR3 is TGTGCCAGCAGCCCGGCAGGGTCAGGGACTTATGGCTACACCTTC.

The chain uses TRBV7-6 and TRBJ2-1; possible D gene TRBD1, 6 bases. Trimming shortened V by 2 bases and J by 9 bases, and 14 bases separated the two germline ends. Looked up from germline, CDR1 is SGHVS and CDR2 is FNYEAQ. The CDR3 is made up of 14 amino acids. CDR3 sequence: CASSLLMGAGEQFF. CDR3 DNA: TGTGCCAGCAGCTTATTGATGGGGGCGGGTGAGCAGTTCTTC.

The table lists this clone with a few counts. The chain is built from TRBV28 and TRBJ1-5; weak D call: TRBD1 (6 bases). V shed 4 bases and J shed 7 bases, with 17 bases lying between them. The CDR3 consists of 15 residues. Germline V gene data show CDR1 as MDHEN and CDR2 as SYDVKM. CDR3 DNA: TGTGCCAGCAGTTCCTCTCAACAGGGTGGCCAGCCCCAGCATTTT. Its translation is CASSSSQQGGQPQHF.

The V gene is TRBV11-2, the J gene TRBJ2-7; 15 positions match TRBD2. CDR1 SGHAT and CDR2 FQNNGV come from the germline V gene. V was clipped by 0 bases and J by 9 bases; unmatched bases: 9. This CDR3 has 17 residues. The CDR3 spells CASSLDGGSGLAGGQYF. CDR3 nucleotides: TGTGCCAGCAGCTTAGACGGGGGCTCGGGACTAGCGGGAGGGCAGTACTTC.

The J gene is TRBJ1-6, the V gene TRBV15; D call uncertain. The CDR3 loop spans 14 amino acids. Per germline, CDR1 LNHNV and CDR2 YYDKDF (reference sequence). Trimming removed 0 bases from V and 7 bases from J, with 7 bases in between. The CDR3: CATSREVYNSPLHF. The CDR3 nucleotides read TGTGCCACCAGCAGAGAAGTATACAATTCACCCCTCCACTTT.

The CDR3 DNA reads TGTGCCAGCTCACCGCTCCCGGATGAGCAAGAGACCCAGTACTTC. Amino acids: CASSPLPDEQETQYF. The J gene is TRBJ2-5, the V gene TRBV18; no clear D gene. Germline V gene sequence: CDR1 KGHSH, CDR2 LQKENI. The CDR3 is made up of 15 amino acids. Trimming stripped 3 bases from V and 2 bases from J, with 13 bases between. Combining the CDR3 with reference TRBV18 and TRBJ2-5 gives the whole variable domain NAGVMQNPRHLVRRRGQEARLRCSPMKGHSHVYWYRQLPEEGLKFMVYLQKENIIDESGMPKERFSAEFPKEGPSILRIQQVVRGDSAAYFCASSPLPDEQETQYFGPGTRLLVL.

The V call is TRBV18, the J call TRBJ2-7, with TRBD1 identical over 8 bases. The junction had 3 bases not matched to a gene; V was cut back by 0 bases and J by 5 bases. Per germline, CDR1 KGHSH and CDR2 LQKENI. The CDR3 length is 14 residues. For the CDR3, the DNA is TGTGCCAGCTCACCACCGGCAGGGGGCAACGAGCAGTACTTC. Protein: CASSPPAGGNEQYF.

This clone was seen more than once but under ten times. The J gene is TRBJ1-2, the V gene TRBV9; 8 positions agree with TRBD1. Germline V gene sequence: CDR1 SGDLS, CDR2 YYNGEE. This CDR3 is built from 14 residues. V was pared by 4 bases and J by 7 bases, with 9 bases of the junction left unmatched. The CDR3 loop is CASSINTGGSGYTF. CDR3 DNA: TGTGCCAGCAGCATAAACACAGGGGGAAGTGGCTACACCTTC.

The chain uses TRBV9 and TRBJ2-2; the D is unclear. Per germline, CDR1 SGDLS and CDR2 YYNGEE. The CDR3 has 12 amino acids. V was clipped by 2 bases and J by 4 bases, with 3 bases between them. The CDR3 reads CASSVSTGELFF. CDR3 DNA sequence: TGTGCCAGCAGCGTTAGCACCGGGGAGCTGTTTTTT. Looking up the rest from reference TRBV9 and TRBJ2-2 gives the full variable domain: DSGVTQTPKHLITATGQRVTLRCSPRSGDLSVYWYQQSLDQGLQFLIQYYNGEERAKGNILERFSAQQFPDLHSELNLSSLELGDSALYFCASSVSTGELFFGEGSRLTVL.

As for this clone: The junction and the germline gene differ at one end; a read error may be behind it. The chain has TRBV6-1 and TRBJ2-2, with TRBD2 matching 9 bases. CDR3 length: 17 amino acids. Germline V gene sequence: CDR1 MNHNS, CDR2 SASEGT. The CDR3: CASSQALAGPNTGELFF. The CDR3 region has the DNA TGTGCCAGCAGTCAAGCCCTAGCGGGACCGAACACCGGGGAGCTGTTTTTT.

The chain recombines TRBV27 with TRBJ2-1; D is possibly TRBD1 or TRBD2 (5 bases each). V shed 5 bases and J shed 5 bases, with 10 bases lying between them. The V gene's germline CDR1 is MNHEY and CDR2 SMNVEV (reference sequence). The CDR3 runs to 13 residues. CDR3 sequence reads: CASSPGPHNEQFF. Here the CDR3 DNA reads TGTGCCAGCAGTCCGGGACCACACAATGAGCAGTTCTTC.

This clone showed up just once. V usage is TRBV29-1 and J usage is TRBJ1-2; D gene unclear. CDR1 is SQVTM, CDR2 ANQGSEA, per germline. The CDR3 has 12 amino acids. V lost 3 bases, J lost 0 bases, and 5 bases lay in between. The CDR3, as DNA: TGCAGCGTTGACAGTACTAACTATGGCTACACCTTC. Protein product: CSVDSTNYGYTF. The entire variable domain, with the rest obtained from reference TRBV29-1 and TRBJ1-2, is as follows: SAVISQKPSRDICQRGTSLTIQCQVDSQVTMMFWYRQQPGQSLTLIATANQGSEATYESGFVIDKFPISRPNLTFSTLTVSNMSPEDSSIYLCSVDSTNYGYTFGSGTRLTVV.

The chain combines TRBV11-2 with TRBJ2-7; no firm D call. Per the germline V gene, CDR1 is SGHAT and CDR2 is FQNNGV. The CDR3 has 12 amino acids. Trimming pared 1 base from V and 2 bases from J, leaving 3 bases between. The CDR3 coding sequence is TGTGCCAGCAGCTTAGGGGCCTACGAGCAGTACTTC. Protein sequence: CASSLGAYEQYF.

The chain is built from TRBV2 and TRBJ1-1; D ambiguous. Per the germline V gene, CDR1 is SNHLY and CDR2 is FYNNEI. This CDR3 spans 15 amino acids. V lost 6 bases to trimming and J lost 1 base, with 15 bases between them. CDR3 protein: CASSDGRAPNTEAFF. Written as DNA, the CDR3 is TGTGCCAGCAGCGACGGACGGGCCCCGAACACTGAAGCTTTCTTT.